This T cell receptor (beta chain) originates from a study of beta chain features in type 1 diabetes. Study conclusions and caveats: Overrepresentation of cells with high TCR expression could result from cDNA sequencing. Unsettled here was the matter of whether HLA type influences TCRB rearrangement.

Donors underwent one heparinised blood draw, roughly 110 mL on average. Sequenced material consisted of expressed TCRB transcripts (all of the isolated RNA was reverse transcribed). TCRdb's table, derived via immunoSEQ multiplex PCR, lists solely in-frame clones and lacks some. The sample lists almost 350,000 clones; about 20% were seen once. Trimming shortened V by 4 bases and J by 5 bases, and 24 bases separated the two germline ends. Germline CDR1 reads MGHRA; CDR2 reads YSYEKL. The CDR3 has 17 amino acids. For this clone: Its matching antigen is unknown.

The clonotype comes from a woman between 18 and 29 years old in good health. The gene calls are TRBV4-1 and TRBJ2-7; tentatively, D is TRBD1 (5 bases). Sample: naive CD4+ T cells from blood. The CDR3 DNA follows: TGCGCCAGCAGCCGGGGCAGTTTAAGTGCAGCGACCCACGAGCAGTACTTC. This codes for CASSRGSLSAATHEQYF.